Listed below are T cell receptor beta chains from one sample, sequenced in a study of OX40 agonist ivuxolimab in advanced cancers. Produced via immunoSEQ multiplex PCR; TCRdb's table is partial and in-frame only. Of approximately 17,000 clones detected, approximately 83% appear once; the ten largest clones hold roughly 28%. The material was CD4+ or CD8+ T cells sorted from blood, obtained in a trial of the OX40 agonist ivuxolimab. These receptors originate from an adult with an advanced solid tumor such as melanoma, head and neck, liver or kidney cancer. The CDR3 runs from the conserved cysteine through the conserved F or W. The order of the fields is J gene, V gene, D gene, clone size, CDR3 protein, CDR3 DNA. A D gene is named only where the DNA matches it firmly. The size entry is marked missing in some rows and otherwise reads once, few, many or a size class.

TRBJ2-3 | TRBV6-1 | . | . | CASSEVSSSTDTQYF | TGTGCCAGCAGTGAGGTCTCTTCTAGCACAGATACGCAGTATTTT
TRBJ2-1 | TRBV7-7 | TRBD2 | once | CASSLAGTSGYNEQFF | TGTGCTAGCAGCTTAGCGGGGACTAGCGGTTACAATGAGCAGTTCTTC
TRBJ2-1 | TRBV28 | TRBD1 | . | CASSPLGPGQGYNEQFF | TGTGCCAGCAGTCCCCTGGGTCCGGGACAGGGTTACAATGAGCAGTTCTTC
TRBJ1-2 | TRBV5-1 | . | once | CASSLGADYTF | TGCGCCAGCAGCTTGGGGGCAGACTACACCTTC
TRBJ1-2 | TRBV5-8 | . | . | CASSLVPNYGYTF | TGTGCCAGCAGTCTTGTACCTAACTATGGCTACACCTTC
TRBJ1-2 | TRBV6-5 | . | . | CASSYSTAYGYTF | TGTGCCAGCAGTTACAGCACAGCCTATGGCTACACCTTC
TRBJ2-2 | TRBV5-4 | . | . | CASSPTLTGELFF | TGTGCCAGCAGCCCTACCCTCACCGGGGAGCTGTTTTTT
TRBJ2-1 | TRBV5-1 | . | . | CASSSSGVYNEQFF | TGCGCCAGCAGCTCTTCGGGGGTTTACAATGAGCAGTTCTTC
TRBJ2-7 | TRBV21-1 | . | . | CASRGGRAFYEQYF | TGTGCCAGCAGGGGCGGGAGGGCCTTCTACGAGCAGTACTTC
TRBJ2-6 | TRBV27 | . | . | CASSLGRGPSGANVLTF | TGTGCCAGCAGTTTAGGCAGGGGCCCCTCTGGGGCCAACGTCCTGACTTTC
TRBJ1-5 | TRBV5-4 | . | medium-sized | CASSLFGEDQPQHF | TGTGCCAGCAGCCTATTCGGAGAGGATCAGCCCCAGCATTTT
TRBJ2-1 | TRBV7-9 | . | . | CASSSYKGRGAWEQFF | TGTGCCAGCAGCTCTTATAAGGGTCGGGGAGCATGGGAGCAGTTCTTC
TRBJ1-2 | TRBV11-3 | . | . | CASSLRTNYGYTF | TGTGCCAGCAGCTTGAGGACTAACTATGGCTACACCTTC
TRBJ2-5 | TRBV7-9 | . | . | CASSPKWQEIRRTQYF | TGTGCCAGCAGCCCAAAGTGGCAGGAGATAAGAAGGACCCAGTACTTC
TRBJ2-2 | TRBV5-1 | TRBD1 | . | CASSSGQGRPTGELFF | TGCGCCAGCAGCTCCGGACAGGGTCGACCCACCGGGGAGCTGTTTTTT
TRBJ2-3 | TRBV9 | TRBD1 | . | CASSVPDRGGFTDTQYF | TGTGCCAGCAGCGTGCCCGATCGAGGGGGCTTTACAGATACGCAGTATTTT
TRBJ2-1 | TRBV6-1 | . | . | CASSEAWNEQFF | TGTGCCAGCAGTGAAGCCTGGAATGAGCAGTTCTTC
TRBJ2-5 | TRBV14 | TRBD2 | . | CASSQELAGASSETQYF | TGTGCCAGCAGCCAAGAACTAGCGGGAGCCTCTTCTGAGACCCAGTACTTC
TRBJ1-2 | TRBV5-6 | TRBD1 | . | CASSSDRAYGYTF | TGTGCCAGCAGCTCGGACAGGGCCTATGGCTACACCTTC
TRBJ2-1 | TRBV11-3 | . | . | CASRSGADNEQFF | TGTGCCAGCAGGAGTGGGGCCGACAATGAGCAGTTCTTC
TRBJ1-1 | TRBV5-6 | . | . | CASSLGDTEAFF | TGTGCCAGCAGCTTGGGGGACACTGAAGCTTTCTTT
TRBJ1-2 | TRBV2 | . | . | CASSEALGGRYGYTF | TGTGCCAGCAGTGAAGCGCTGGGGGGCAGATATGGCTACACCTTC
TRBJ2-7 | TRBV4-2 | TRBD2 | . | CASSQGPSGGAYEQYF | TGTGCCAGCAGCCAAGGCCCTAGCGGAGGTGCCTACGAGCAGTACTTC
TRBJ2-1 | TRBV28 | . | . | CASTYPNTGRSPPSYNEQFF | TGTGCCAGCACCTACCCCAATACCGGGAGATCCCCCCCCTCCTACAATGAGCAGTTCTTC
TRBJ1-3 | TRBV19 | . | . | CASSIVAQVAGNTIYF | TGTGCCAGTAGTATTGTTGCGCAGGTGGCTGGAAACACCATATATTTT
TRBJ2-7 | TRBV6-5 | . | . | CASSPGVAEQYF | TGTGCCAGCAGCCCGGGAGTCGCCGAGCAGTACTTC
TRBJ2-7 | TRBV6-6 | . | . | CASSYSPYEQYF | TGTGCCAGCAGTTACTCGCCCTACGAGCAGTACTTC
TRBJ2-2 | TRBV28 | TRBD2 | . | CATGLAGGVGELFF | TGTGCCACCGGACTAGCGGGAGGTGTCGGGGAGCTGTTTTTT
TRBJ2-3 | TRBV19 | . | . | CASTSRPRGGFPDTQYF | TGTGCCAGTACCTCCCGCCCGAGAGGAGGATTCCCAGATACGCAGTATTTT
TRBJ2-5 | TRBV19 | TRBD2 | few | CASSASGRYQETQYF | TGTGCCAGTAGCGCTAGCGGGAGGTACCAAGAGACCCAGTACTTC
TRBJ2-5 | TRBV6-5 | . | . | CASSYSVQETQYF | TGTGCCAGCAGTTACTCGGTACAGGAGACCCAGTACTTC
TRBJ2-3 | TRBV19 | TRBD1 | . | CASSIGTGAADTQYF | TGTGCCAGTAGTATAGGGACAGGGGCGGCAGATACGCAGTATTTT
TRBJ2-7 | TRBV28 | . | . | CASSLGLALYEQYF | TGTGCCAGCAGTTTGGGGCTAGCGCTCTACGAGCAGTACTTC
TRBJ2-7 | TRBV7-9 | TRBD1 | . | CASSFSPGTGDYEQYF | TGTGCCAGCAGCTTTTCTCCTGGGACAGGGGACTACGAGCAGTACTTC
TRBJ2-7 | TRBV7-3 | . | . | CASSLTGGLSYEQYF | TGTGCCAGCAGCTTAACAGGGGGGTTATCCTACGAGCAGTACTTC
TRBJ1-5 | TRBV28 | . | . | CASSLLRGGYQPQHF | TGTGCCAGCAGTTTATTGCGGGGTGGGTATCAGCCCCAGCATTTT
TRBJ2-7 | TRBV28 | TRBD2 | . | CASSFRGRARYEQYF | TGTGCCAGCAGTTTCCGCGGGAGGGCCAGGTACGAGCAGTACTTC
TRBJ2-7 | TRBV6-1 | TRBD1 | . | CASKPGQGAYEQYF | TGTGCCAGCAAGCCGGGACAGGGGGCCTACGAGCAGTACTTC
TRBJ2-7 | TRBV9 | TRBD2 | . | CASSVTSGNYEQYF | TGTGCCAGCAGCGTAACTAGCGGGAACTACGAGCAGTACTTC
TRBJ1-1 | TRBV6-5 | . | . | CASSYSAGVNTEAFF | TGTGCCAGCAGTTACTCGGCAGGGGTGAACACTGAAGCTTTCTTT
TRBJ2-7 | TRBV7-6 | . | . | CASSLAQNLGRYEQYF | TGTGCCAGCAGCTTAGCGCAAAATCTGGGTCGCTACGAGCAGTACTTC
TRBJ2-7 | TRBV28 | . | . | CASSFPPETGFHLEQYF | TGTGCCAGCAGTTTCCCTCCCGAGACAGGCTTCCACTTAGAGCAGTACTTC
TRBJ1-3 | TRBV7-9 | . | . | CANRPGEAGNTIYF | TGTGCCAACCGTCCTGGAGAAGCTGGAAACACCATATATTTT
TRBJ2-3 | TRBV7-6 | TRBD2 | . | CASSSLAISTDTQYF | TGTGCCAGCAGCTCACTAGCGATTAGCACAGATACGCAGTATTTT
TRBJ2-3 | TRBV12-5 | TRBD2 | . | CASGPTSGRMTDTQYF | TGTGCTAGTGGTCCCACTAGCGGGAGGATGACAGATACGCAGTATTTT
TRBJ1-2 | TRBV7-9 | . | . | CASTLDRGYGYTF | TGTGCCAGCACCCTCGACAGAGGCTATGGCTACACCTTC
TRBJ2-5 | TRBV7-5 | . | . | CASSTGFQGVGKTQYF | TGTGCCAGCAGTACGGGATTCCAAGGCGTTGGGAAGACCCAGTACTTC
TRBJ2-1 | TRBV9 | . | . | CASSVGGGRYNEQFF | TGTGCCAGCAGCGTCGGGGGAGGCAGGTACAATGAGCAGTTCTTC
TRBJ2-1 | TRBV12-5 | . | . | CASGLWEEQFF | TGTGCTAGTGGTCTCTGGGAAGAGCAGTTCTTC
TRBJ2-7 | TRBV27 | . | . | CASSTSGPPKHEQYF | TGTGCCAGCAGTACCTCCGGGCCCCCAAAACACGAGCAGTACTTC
TRBJ2-7 | TRBV19 | TRBD2 | once | CASSIGSGGSGHSYEQYF | TGTGCCAGTAGTATAGGGAGTGGCGGTAGCGGGCACTCCTACGAGCAGTACTTC
TRBJ2-7 | TRBV7-6 | TRBD2 | . | CASSLISGLAGSNRAYEQYF | TGTGCCAGCAGCTTAATATCCGGACTAGCGGGAAGCAATCGTGCCTACGAGCAGTACTTC
TRBJ1-2 | TRBV29-1 | . | . | CSAIRQEGYTF | TGCAGCGCAATACGACAGGAGGGCTACACCTTC
TRBJ2-3 | TRBV7-6 | . | . | CASSLSLGATDTQYF | TGTGCCAGCAGCTTGTCGTTGGGAGCTACAGATACGCAGTATTTT
TRBJ2-7 | TRBV28 | . | . | CASSLEGVSYEQYF | TGTGCCAGCAGTTTAGAGGGAGTGTCCTACGAGCAGTACTTC
TRBJ2-7 | TRBV7-9 | . | many | CASSFNPSYEQYF | TGTGCCAGCAGCTTCAATCCCTCCTACGAGCAGTACTTC
TRBJ2-1 | TRBV4-3 | TRBD2 | . | CASSLLAETYNEQFF | TGCGCCAGCAGCCTACTAGCGGAGACATACAATGAGCAGTTCTTC
TRBJ2-1 | TRBV7-6 | . | . | CASSPPAVNNEQFF | TGTGCCAGCAGCCCGCCGGCGGTAAACAATGAGCAGTTCTTC
TRBJ2-2 | TRBV28 | TRBD1 | . | CASSPPDRAGGELFF | TGTGCCAGCAGCCCCCCGGACAGGGCGGGCGGGGAGCTGTTTTTT